Each of the 2 T cell receptor beta chains below was sequenced from the same sample in a study of blood T cell repertoires in COVID-19. The data were produced by immunoSEQ multiplex PCR, yet TCRdb's version contains in-frame clones alone and is incomplete. This sample has 89,000 or so clones, with approximately 85% found just once. Material for sequencing was peripheral blood. These receptors were collected from a human donor in a cohort sampled during active COVID-19.

The chain recombines TRBV19 with TRBJ1-1; D might be TRBD1 (6 bases). This CDR3 region has 14 residues. CDR1 and CDR2 (germline): LNHDA, SQIVND (reference sequence). V lost 6 bases to trimming and J lost 4 bases, with 15 bases between them. The CDR3 here is CASSFRRGGTEAFF. CDR3 bases: TGTGCCAGTAGCTTCAGGAGGGGGGGCACTGAAGCTTTCTTT.

This chain uses TRBV5-5 with TRBJ2-3; D might be TRBD2 (6 bases). The CDR3 sequence is 16 residues long. Germline V gives CDR1 SGHKS, CDR2 YYEKEE (reference sequence). Trimming shortened V by 2 bases and J by 2 bases, and 15 bases separated the two germline ends. This CDR3 is CASSLPKGGPTDTQYF. The CDR3 DNA follows: TGTGCCAGCAGCTTACCCAAAGGAGGGCCCACAGATACGCAGTATTTT.